This entry lists 16 T cell receptor beta chains sequenced from one sample in a study of cytomegalovirus exposure and HLA in healthy donors. Primers: 60 Vbeta forward and 13 Jbeta reverse. Profiling relied on immunoSEQ multiplex PCR, and the TCRdb table lists in-frame clones only, not all of them. The sample holds roughly 200,000 clones, 65% to 90% seen once. The specimen sequenced was PBMCs. The receptors were sampled from a woman aged 25 to 39 in good health and CMV-seronegative.

The genes are TRBV6-6 and TRBJ1-5; a weak D match, TRBD1 (5 bases). Trimming took 11 bases from V and 3 from J, leaving 17 bases between them. The germline CDR1 and CDR2 sequences are MNHNY and SVGAGI (reference sequence). This CDR3 region has 14 residues. The CDR3 loop reads CASSGQGLNQPQHF. The CDR3 DNA reads TGTGCCTCCAGCGGGCAGGGCCTCAATCAGCCCCAGCATTTT.

This clone was counted once. This chain uses TRBV25-1 with TRBJ2-2; a weak D match, TRBD1 (6 bases). CDR3 length equals 14 residues. The germline V gene has CDR1 MGHDK and CDR2 SYGVNS. The V gene lost 4 bases and the J gene lost 1 base, with 7 bases spanning the gap. The CDR3 is CASSVTGNTGELFF. DNA for the CDR3: TGTGCCAGCAGTGTGACAGGGAACACCGGGGAGCTGTTTTTT. Looking up the rest from reference TRBV25-1 and TRBJ2-2 gives the full variable domain: EADIYQTPRYLVIGTGKKITLECSQTMGHDKMYWYQQDPGMELHLIHYSYGVNSTEKGDLSSESTVSRIRTEHFPLTLESARPSHTSQYLCASSVTGNTGELFFGEGSRLTVL.

The chain employs TRBV19 and TRBJ2-1; TRBD2 aligns across 10 bases. V dropped 2 bases and J dropped 7; count of bases not matched to a gene: 17. CDR1 and CDR2 from the germline V gene are LNHDA and SQIVND (reference sequence). The CDR3 is made up of 19 amino acids. In DNA form, the CDR3 reads TGTGCCAGTAGTATATCCCCAATGGAAGCGGGAGGGCCTAATAATGAGCAGTTCTTC. As protein: CASSISPMEAGGPNNEQFF.

This clone turned up a few times. V usage is TRBV6-1 and J usage is TRBJ2-1; 9 positions match TRBD2. This CDR3 is 14 amino acids long. V lost 3 bases and J lost 10; bases outside the gene matches: 7. Germline values: CDR1 MNHNS, CDR2 SASEGT. In DNA, the CDR3 is TGTGCCAGCAGTGATTTGGGACTAGCTGGGGAGCAGTTCTTC. Residues: CASSDLGLAGEQFF.

The rearrangement links TRBV5-1 to TRBJ2-3, with 10 bases lining up with TRBD2. This CDR3 contains 17 residues. With V trimmed by 4 bases and J by 0 bases, 8 bases remained unmatched. Germline V gives CDR1 SGHRS, CDR2 YFSETQ. CDR3 DNA: TGCGCCAGCAGCATCGGGGCAGCGGGAGGGAGCACAGATACGCAGTATTTT. Protein sequence: CASSIGAAGGSTDTQYF.

V and J are TRBV12-2 and TRBJ2-1; TRBD2 is the table's D call, not checked against the DNA. TRBV12-2 is marked as a pseudogene. The CDR3 is 16 residues long. Written as DNA, the CDR3 is TGTGCAAGTCGCTTAGGCCACGGGACTATTGACCAAGAGCAGTTCTTC. It encodes CASRLGHGTIDQEQFF.

V and J are TRBV9 and TRBJ2-3; maybe TRBD1 (6 bases). The germline gives CDR1 SGDLS, CDR2 YYNGEE. V lost 0 bases and J lost 2, with 10 bases in between. The CDR3 has 15 residues. The chain's CDR3 is CASSVGTEITDTQYF. DNA of the CDR3: TGTGCCAGCAGCGTAGGGACAGAAATCACAGATACGCAGTATTTT.

The chain joins TRBV15 to TRBJ2-1; 7 nucleotides match TRBD1. The germline V gene has CDR1 LNHNV and CDR2 YYDKDF (reference sequence). V shed 0 bases and J 8 bases; nucleotides not matched to a gene: 7. The CDR3 runs to 15 residues. CDR3 bases: TGTGCCACCAGCAGAGACGGGACAGTCAATGATGAGCAGTTCTTC. This translates into CATSRDGTVNDEQFF.

The chain is built from TRBV9 and TRBJ1-3; D possibly corresponds to TRBD1 (5 bases). Germline V lookup: CDR1 SGDLS, CDR2 YYNGEE. The V end lost 3 bases, the J end lost 0 bases, and 7 bases lay between the germline ends. CDR3 size: 14 residues. CDR3 residues: CASSARVSGNTIYF. The CDR3 DNA sequence: TGTGCCAGCAGCGCCAGGGTCTCTGGAAACACCATATATTTT.

The V and J genes are TRBV27 and TRBJ2-1; TRBD2 matches at 14 bases. In germline, CDR1 is MNHEY, CDR2 SMNVEV (reference sequence). The CDR3 length is 16 residues. The V and J ends lost 2 bases and 7 bases, in that order; junction bases with no gene match: 4. The CDR3 DNA reads TGTGCCAGCAGTTTAATAGGGACTAGCGGGGGAAATGAGCAGTTCTTC. Encoded protein: CASSLIGTSGGNEQFF.

The gene calls are TRBV14 and TRBJ1-6; D possibly corresponds to TRBD1 (5 bases). Germline V gene data show CDR1 as SGHDN and CDR2 as FVKESK. Trimming removed 1 base at V and 4 bases at J, with 14 bases between. The CDR3 covers 17 residues. The CDR3: CASSQGGGANYNSPLHF. Written as DNA, the CDR3 is TGTGCCAGCAGCCAAGGGGGTGGGGCCAATTATAATTCACCCCTCCACTTT. The full variable domain, in which reference TRBV14 and TRBJ1-6 provide the parts outside the CDR3, is EAGVTQFPSHSVIEKGQTVTLRCDPISGHDNLYWYRRVMGKEIKFLLHFVKESKQDESGMPNNRFLAERTGGTYSTLKVQPAELEDSGVYFCASSQGGGANYNSPLHFGNGTRLTVT.

The chain links TRBV30 to TRBJ2-5, with 7 nucleotides matching TRBD2. J was trimmed by 2 bases and V by 7 bases; bases with no gene match: 7. Germline CDR1 and CDR2: GTSNPN and SVGIG (reference sequence). The CDR3 contains 13 residues. The CDR3: CALEAGPQETQYF. The CDR3 DNA reads TGTGCCTTGGAAGCGGGACCACAAGAGACCCAGTACTTC.

The chain combines TRBV19 with TRBJ1-5; D possibly corresponds to TRBD1 (5 bases). V was trimmed by 7 bases and J by 0 bases, leaving 16 bases between them. Germline CDR1 LNHDA, CDR2 SQIVND (reference sequence). The CDR3 is 16 amino acids. The CDR3 loop reads CASTGLVEYSNQPQHF. The CDR3, as DNA: TGTGCCAGTACAGGGCTAGTTGAGTATAGCAATCAGCCCCAGCATTTT.

This clone was seen a few times. V usage is TRBV5-1 and J usage is TRBJ2-2, with TRBD2 matching 8 bases. Trimming cost V 4 bases and J 2 bases; bases outside gene matches: 7. This CDR3 region has 16 residues. Germline V gene sequence: CDR1 SGHRS, CDR2 YFSETQ. DNA of the CDR3: TGCGCCAGCAGCCTAAGCGGGAGAGGTAACACCGGGGAGCTGTTTTTT. Translation: CASSLSGRGNTGELFF.

The rearrangement links TRBV5-4 to TRBJ2-7, with 12 bases that match TRBD2. J was trimmed by 4 bases and V by 4 bases; bases with no gene match: 9. CDR1 and CDR2 from the germline V gene are SGHNT and YYREEE (reference sequence). This CDR3 has 16 amino acids. Here the CDR3 reads CASSRGTGTSGYEQYF. The CDR3 nucleotides read TGTGCCAGCAGCAGGGGAACGGGGACTAGCGGGTACGAGCAGTACTTC.

The gene calls are TRBV5-1 and TRBJ1-3, with 9 positions matching TRBD1. The CDR3 has 15 amino acids. CDR1 and CDR2 from the germline V gene are SGHRS and YFSETQ. With V trimmed by 5 bases and J by 3 bases, 6 bases remained unmatched. CDR3 in amino acids: CASRQQGAHGNTIYF. CDR3 in DNA: TGCGCCAGCAGGCAACAGGGGGCGCATGGAAACACCATATATTTT.